This T cell receptor (beta chain) was obtained from a study of blood T cell repertoires in COVID-19. Whole-study context: Collection of acute and convalescent COVID-19 samples took place in the United States, Italy and Spain. T cells, B-cell-depleted T cells, or PBMCs provided the cDNA or gDNA that served as material.

The data were produced by immunoSEQ multiplex PCR, yet TCRdb's version contains in-frame clones alone and is incomplete. The sample consists of roughly 200,000 clones, approximately 88% of them appearing once. Followed longitudinally, the Seattle patients had been enrolled during active infection. This clone was recorded only once. This receptor was taken from a woman between 40 and 55 years old with COVID-19, enrolled during active disease. The specimen sequenced was peripheral blood.

CDR3 coding DNA: TGTGCCAGCAGCCAAGGCGGCGGGGAGGCAGATACGCAGTATTTT. Amino acids: CASSQGGGEADTQYF. The V call is TRBV4-2, the J call TRBJ2-3; D may be TRBD2 (6 bases). The V gene lost 1 base and the J gene lost 4 bases, with 12 bases spanning the gap. Germline lookup yields CDR1 LGHNA and CDR2 YNFKEQ. The CDR3 is 15 amino acids.